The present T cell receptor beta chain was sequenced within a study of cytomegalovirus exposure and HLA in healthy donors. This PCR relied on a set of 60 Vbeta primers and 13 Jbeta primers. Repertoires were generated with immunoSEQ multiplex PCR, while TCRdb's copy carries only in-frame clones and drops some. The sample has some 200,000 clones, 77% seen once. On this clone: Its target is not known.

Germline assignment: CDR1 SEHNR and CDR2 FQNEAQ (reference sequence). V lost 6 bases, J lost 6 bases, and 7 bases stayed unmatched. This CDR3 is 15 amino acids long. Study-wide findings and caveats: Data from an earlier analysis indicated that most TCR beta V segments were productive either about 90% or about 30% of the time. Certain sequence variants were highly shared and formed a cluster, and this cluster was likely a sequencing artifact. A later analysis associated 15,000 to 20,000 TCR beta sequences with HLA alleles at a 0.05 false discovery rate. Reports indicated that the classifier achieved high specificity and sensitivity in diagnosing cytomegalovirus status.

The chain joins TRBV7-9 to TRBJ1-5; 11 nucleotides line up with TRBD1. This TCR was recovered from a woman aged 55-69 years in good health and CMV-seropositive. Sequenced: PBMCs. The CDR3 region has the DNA TGTGCCAGCAGTTCGGGACAGGGGGTCCTTCAGCCCCAGCATTTT. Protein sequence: CASSSGQGVLQPQHF.